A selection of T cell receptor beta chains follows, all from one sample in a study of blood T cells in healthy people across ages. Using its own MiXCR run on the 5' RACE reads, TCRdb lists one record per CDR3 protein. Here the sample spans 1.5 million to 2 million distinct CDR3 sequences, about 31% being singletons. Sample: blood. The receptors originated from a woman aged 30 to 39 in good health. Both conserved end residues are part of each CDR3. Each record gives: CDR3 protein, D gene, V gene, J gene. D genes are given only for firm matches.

cdr3_aa: CASSEASRTEAFF; d_call: NA; v_call: TRBV2; j_call: TRBJ1-1
cdr3_aa: CASSQGTAGGGYTF; d_call: NA; v_call: TRBV7-2; j_call: TRBJ1-2
cdr3_aa: CASSEGAGAGQYF; d_call: TRBD2; v_call: TRBV10-2; j_call: TRBJ2-5
cdr3_aa: CASSLRTTYEQYF; d_call: NA; v_call: TRBV6-2/TRBV6-3; j_call: TRBJ2-7
cdr3_aa: CASSQFEGGAYNEQFF; d_call: NA; v_call: TRBV5-6; j_call: TRBJ2-1
cdr3_aa: CSVAMDTEAFF; d_call: NA; v_call: TRBV29-1; j_call: TRBJ1-1
cdr3_aa: CASSQGLAPYNEQFF; d_call: TRBD2; v_call: TRBV3-1; j_call: TRBJ2-1
cdr3_aa: CSVSAGSYEQYF; d_call: NA; v_call: TRBV29-1; j_call: TRBJ2-7
cdr3_aa: CSASHTGQGRTNTEAFF; d_call: TRBD1; v_call: TRBV20-1; j_call: TRBJ1-1
cdr3_aa: CASSLRPSGEETQYF; d_call: TRBD2; v_call: TRBV7-7; j_call: TRBJ2-5
cdr3_aa: CSASPDGGPGSNQPQHF; d_call: NA; v_call: TRBV20-1; j_call: TRBJ1-5
cdr3_aa: CASSLLTRRQFF; d_call: NA; v_call: TRBV28; j_call: TRBJ2-1
cdr3_aa: CASSLDRNEQFF; d_call: NA; v_call: TRBV5-1; j_call: TRBJ2-1
cdr3_aa: CASSPRAGGNEQFF; d_call: TRBD2; v_call: TRBV7-9; j_call: TRBJ2-1
cdr3_aa: CASSLTSGIMANEQFF; d_call: TRBD2; v_call: TRBV7-2; j_call: TRBJ2-1
cdr3_aa: CASSVRGPRGYTF; d_call: NA; v_call: TRBV6-1; j_call: TRBJ1-2
cdr3_aa: CAISGGPTKETQYF; d_call: NA; v_call: TRBV10-3; j_call: TRBJ2-5